The present TCR beta chain was sequenced within a study of T cell responses to AZD1222 COVID-19 vaccine. TCRdb keeps only in-frame clones here, not all; method: immunoSEQ multiplex PCR. The sample has under 200,000 clones, around nine tenths seen once. This TCR was recovered from an adult who received the MenACWY meningococcal vaccine as a control. Sequenced material: peripheral blood, taken 28 days after the second dose of the MenACWY control vaccine.

In DNA form, the CDR3 reads TGTGCCACCCGACCTGGGGGGTTGGCTGAAGCTTTCTTT. Translation gives CATRPGGLAEAFF. The chain links TRBV5-6 to TRBJ1-1; D is possibly TRBD1 (5 bases). The CDR3 extends over 13 amino acids. Trimming pared 9 bases from V and 6 bases from J, leaving 18 bases between. Germline V CDR1 and CDR2: SGHDT, YYEEEE.